The 28 T cell receptor beta chains given below trace back to one sample, sequenced in a study of blood T cells in healthy people across ages. A second PCR of 7 to 11 cycles used a sample-barcoded 5' primer and a J-beta primer mix. TCRdb independently ran MiXCR on the 5' RACE reads; one entry per CDR3 protein. The sample includes about 680,000 distinct CDR3 sequences, around 48% of them seen just once. Input material: blood. The receptors shown here come from a woman aged 60-70 years in good health.

This chain links TRBV20-1 with TRBJ2-5; D is possibly TRBD1 (5 bases). The germline CDR1 and CDR2 sequences are DFQATT and SNEGSKA (reference sequence). The CDR3 consists of 13 residues. Trimming shortened V by 6 bases and J by 5 bases, and 16 bases separated the two germline ends. The CDR3 loop is CSAHRQGAETQYF. The CDR3 nucleotides are TGCAGTGCCCATCGGCAGGGTGCGGAGACCCAGTACTTC.

V is TRBV7-2 and J is TRBJ2-7, with D perhaps assigned TRBD1 or TRBD2 (6 bases each). V dropped 4 bases and J dropped 3 bases, with 19 bases sitting between them. This CDR3 has 16 residues. The germline V gene encodes CDR1 SGHTA and CDR2 FQGNSA. Here the CDR3 DNA reads TGTGCCAGCAGCTCAGCCGGGGGCTTACGAGACTACGAGCAGTACTTC. Its protein product is CASSSAGGLRDYEQYF.

This clonotype was detected a few times. The junction differs from germline at one of its ends, possibly a read error. The rearrangement joins TRBV20-1 to TRBJ2-3; 10 bases line up with TRBD2. The CDR3 runs 15 residues. The germline gives CDR1 DFQATT, CDR2 SNEGSKA (reference sequence). The CDR3 is CSARPTSGATGTQYF. The CDR3 DNA reads as TGCAGTGCTCGCCCTACTAGCGGGGCGACAGGTACGCAGTATTTT.

This clonotype was seen only once. The chain uses TRBV20-1 and TRBJ2-1; D assignment may be TRBD1 or TRBD2 (5 bases each). Germline V lookup: CDR1 DFQATT, CDR2 SNEGSKA (reference sequence). The CDR3 length is 14 residues. V lost 1 base and J lost 7, with 14 bases in between. In DNA, the CDR3 is TGCAGTGCTAGAGGTCCCGGGGCTCATAATGAGCAGTTCTTC. Translation: CSARGPGAHNEQFF.

The chain carries TRBV28 and TRBJ2-4, with D maybe TRBD2 (5 bases). Germline V gene lookup returns CDR1 MDHEN and CDR2 SYDVKM. V lost 3 bases, J lost 15 bases, and 12 bases lay in between. This CDR3 spans 11 amino acids. CDR3 in DNA: TGTGCCAGCAGTTTCCGTCGGGATCGGTACTTC. Amino acid sequence: CASSFRRDRYF.

This rearrangement joins TRBV4-1 to TRBJ2-1, with TRBD2 matching 7 bases. Looked up from germline, CDR1 is MGHRA and CDR2 is YSYEKL. V dropped 2 bases and J dropped 5; count of bases not matched to a gene: 6. The CDR3 extends over 15 amino acids. The CDR3: CASSQFATSNNEQFF. In DNA, the CDR3 is TGCGCCAGCAGCCAATTCGCGACTAGCAACAATGAGCAGTTCTTC.

This clonotype has a handful of counts. V gene TRBV29-1 combines with J gene TRBJ2-3; weak D call: TRBD1 (6 bases). V was pared by 7 bases and J by 2 bases, with 13 bases between. The CDR3 runs 13 residues. CDR1 and CDR2 from the germline V gene are SQVTM and ANQGSEA. The DNA for the CDR3 is TGCAGCGCCGACACAGGGATCACAGATACGCAGTATTTT. Its protein product is CSADTGITDTQYF.

The chain joins TRBV7-2 to TRBJ1-6; D uncertain. V lost 4 bases, J lost 1 base, and 2 bases lay in between. The V gene's germline CDR1 is SGHTA and CDR2 FQGNSA. The CDR3 consists of 13 residues. This CDR3 is CASSSSYNSPLHF. Written as DNA, the CDR3 is TGTGCCAGCAGCTCATCCTATAATTCACCCCTCCACTTT.

There are a few counts of this clonotype. The CDR3 is CSAATSGSAEQYF. CDR3 in DNA: TGCAGCGCAGCCACTAGCGGGAGTGCCGAGCAGTACTTC. This rearrangement joins TRBV29-1 to TRBJ2-7; 11 bases are a match to TRBD2. The trim removed 7 bases at V and 6 bases at J, leaving 8 bases unmatched. Germline CDR1 reads SQVTM; CDR2 reads ANQGSEA. The CDR3 totals 13 residues.

The rearrangement joins TRBV7-3 to TRBJ2-1; 12 bases are a match to TRBD2. CDR1 and CDR2 (germline): SGHTA, FQGTGA. The CDR3 is made up of 16 amino acids. The V gene end was trimmed by 2 bases and the J gene end by 8 bases; junction bases not matched to a gene: 7. In DNA, the CDR3 is TGTGCCAGCAGCTTATACGCGGCTAGCGGGAGGGATGAGCAGTTCTTC. It specifies CASSLYAASGRDEQFF.

The chain combines TRBV7-2 with TRBJ2-7, with unresolved D. The end of the DNA is better explained by TRBJ2-5, so the J call may be wrong. The germline gives CDR1 SGHTA, CDR2 FQGNSA. CDR3 length equals 13 residues. The CDR3 DNA follows: TGTGCCAGCAGCTTAGGTTTCAGGGAGACCCAGTACTTC. It specifies CASSLGFRETQYF.

The V and J genes are TRBV20-1 and TRBJ1-2, with D perhaps matching TRBD1 (5 bases). Trimming pared 4 bases from V and 8 bases from J, leaving 17 bases between. The CDR3 totals 13 residues. The V gene's germline CDR1 is DFQATT and CDR2 SNEGSKA (reference sequence). CDR3 DNA: TGCAGTGCTAACGCCCAACTGGGACGGGGCTACACCTTC. Protein: CSANAQLGRGYTF.

This chain uses TRBV7-3 with TRBJ1-1; D unresolved. The germline gives CDR1 SGHTA, CDR2 FQGTGA. V was clipped by 2 bases and J by 2 bases, with 6 bases between them. This CDR3 contains 13 residues. The chain's CDR3 is CASSLLTNTEAFF. The CDR3 region has the DNA TGTGCCAGCAGCTTACTAACTAACACTGAAGCTTTCTTT.

This chain uses TRBV7-2 with TRBJ2-3, with 10 bases lining up with TRBD2. Trimming cost V 5 bases and J 6 bases; bases outside gene matches: 14. The CDR3 is made up of 17 amino acids. The germline CDR1 and CDR2 sequences are SGHTA and FQGNSA. CDR3 sequence reads: CASSLVAPGLARDTQYF. Here the CDR3 DNA reads TGTGCCAGCAGCCTGGTTGCTCCGGGACTAGCGAGGGATACGCAGTATTTT.

This clonotype appeared a few times. The rearrangement links TRBV5-1 to TRBJ2-3; 10 bases line up with TRBD2. From germline, CDR1 is SGHRS and CDR2 YFSETQ. This CDR3 is 17 amino acids long. With 0 bases clipped from V and 3 bases from J, the junction kept 7 bases outside the gene matches. The CDR3 nucleotides read TGCGCCAGCAGCTTGGAGGGACTAGCGTTTTCTACAGATACGCAGTATTTT. It specifies CASSLEGLAFSTDTQYF.

This clonotype was seen ten or more times. The V and J genes are TRBV7-2 and TRBJ2-6; D gene uncertain. V shed 4 bases and J shed 2 bases, with 9 bases lying between them. Germline-derived CDR1 and CDR2 are SGHTA and FQGNSA. The CDR3 consists of 15 residues. The CDR3 coding sequence is TGTGCCAGCAGCTCCCGGCTTACTGGGGCCAACGTCCTGACTTTC. It codes for CASSSRLTGANVLTF.

The genes are TRBV27 and TRBJ2-7; D not resolved. The CDR3 sequence is 13 residues long. Germline lookup yields CDR1 MNHEY and CDR2 SMNVEV (reference sequence). With 5 bases removed from V and 2 bases from J, the gap between germline ends came to 10 bases. CDR3 protein: CASSPGIAYEQYF. The CDR3 region has the DNA TGTGCCAGCAGTCCTGGGATAGCCTACGAGCAGTACTTC.

Note on this clonotype: This may come from a read error, since a much larger clone is one base off. CDR3 amino acids: CAISDPQVGVNEQYF. For the CDR3, the DNA is TGTGCCATCAGTGACCCCCAGGTAGGGGTCAATGAGCAGTACTTC. The V call is TRBV10-3, the J call TRBJ2-7, with TRBD1 as a possible D gene (5 bases). With 3 bases removed from V and 7 bases from J, the gap between germline ends came to 19 bases. This CDR3 comprises 15 residues. Per the germline V gene, CDR1 is ENHRY and CDR2 is SYGVKD.

The chain recombines TRBV20-1 with TRBJ2-3; 9 bases map to TRBD1. The germline V gene has CDR1 DFQATT and CDR2 SNEGSKA (reference sequence). The CDR3 spans 14 residues. Trimming took 3 bases from V and 3 from J; bases not matched to a gene: 4. The chain's CDR3 is CSARAGTGTDTQYF. CDR3 DNA sequence: TGCAGTGCTAGGGCAGGGACAGGGACAGATACGCAGTATTTT.

This chain uses TRBV2 with TRBJ1-6, with D perhaps matching TRBD1 (5 bases). The V gene's germline CDR1 is SNHLY and CDR2 FYNNEI. The CDR3 totals 16 residues. The germline V and J ends were trimmed by 0 bases and 9 bases, with 15 bases remaining between them. This CDR3 is CASSEARAGGSSPLHF. The CDR3 region has the DNA TGTGCCAGCAGTGAAGCTCGTGCGGGGGGTAGTTCACCCCTCCACTTT.

This chain connects TRBV20-1 to TRBJ1-6; 7 nucleotides match TRBD1. The CDR3 extends over 16 amino acids. V lost 6 bases, J lost 9 bases, and 17 bases stayed unmatched. The germline V gene encodes CDR1 DFQATT and CDR2 SNEGSKA (reference sequence). This CDR3 is CSALERGRERGSPLHF. The CDR3 coding sequence is TGCAGTGCCCTAGAAAGGGGGCGGGAGAGAGGTTCACCCCTCCACTTT.

The chain uses TRBV14 and TRBJ2-6; 9 bases agree with TRBD1. The CDR3 runs to 19 residues. Germline trimming cut 3 bases from V and 3 bases from J; bases unmatched to any gene: 12. CDR1 SGHDN and CDR2 FVKESK come from the germline V gene. The CDR3 bases are TGTGCCAGCAGCCAGGGGACAGGGAAAGGATCTATTGGGGCCAACGTCCTGACTTTC. It translates to CASSQGTGKGSIGANVLTF.

This clonotype was counted a few times. The chain uses TRBV11-2 and TRBJ2-7; a possible D gene is TRBD1 (5 bases). Matching the DNA end better, TRBJ2-5 makes the J call doubtful. The CDR3 is made up of 15 amino acids. Germline lookup yields CDR1 SGHAT and CDR2 FQNNGV. CDR3 loop: CASSLDQGKQETQYF. In DNA, the CDR3 is TGTGCCAGCAGCTTAGATCAGGGAAAACAAGAGACCCAGTACTTC.

V is TRBV7-3 and J is TRBJ1-6; tentative D call: TRBD1 (5 bases). Per the germline V gene, CDR1 is SGHTA and CDR2 is FQGTGA. This CDR3 has 14 amino acids. The V end was cut by 3 bases, the J end by 9 bases, with 12 bases between. For the CDR3, the DNA is TGTGCCAGCAGCTTTGGGGGGTTCCCTTCACCCCTCCACTTT. It is translated as CASSFGGFPSPLHF.

The chain couples TRBV4-1 to TRBJ2-4; 8 bases align to TRBD2. The DNA end is more similar to TRBJ2-7, so the J call may be wrong. The CDR3 is made up of 16 amino acids. CDR1 MGHRA and CDR2 YSYEKL come from the germline V gene. CDR3 sequence (DNA): TGCGCCAGCAGCCAAGCCCCCAGCGGGAGTGGGTACGAGCAGTACTTC. Residues: CASSQAPSGSGYEQYF.

Only a few counts were recorded for this clonotype. The V call is TRBV2, the J call TRBJ2-6; D remains ambiguous. Trimming took 9 bases from V and 2 from J, leaving 8 bases between them. Germline assignment: CDR1 SNHLY and CDR2 FYNNEI. This CDR3 is 13 amino acids long. The CDR3 DNA reads as TGTGCCAGAAGGGTTGCTGGGGCCAACGTCCTGACTTTC. Amino acids: CARRVAGANVLTF.

This chain links TRBV27 with TRBJ2-1; D gene unclear. The CDR3 runs 15 residues. CDR1 and CDR2 from the germline V gene are MNHEY and SMNVEV (reference sequence). V gave up 6 bases and J gave up 0 bases, with 12 bases separating them. The CDR3 coding sequence is TGTGCCAGCAGGCAGTATCCCTCCTCCTACAATGAGCAGTTCTTC. This gives the protein CASRQYPSSYNEQFF.

This clonotype was detected a few times. CDR3 DNA sequence: TGCAGTGCTAGAGTTCCGAGCGGGACGGGAGATACGCAGTATTTT. Translated: CSARVPSGTGDTQYF. V gene TRBV20-1 combines with J gene TRBJ2-3; 7 bases align to TRBD2. CDR3 length equals 15 residues. The ends lost 1 base at V and 5 bases at J; junction bases unmatched: 9. Germline V gives CDR1 DFQATT, CDR2 SNEGSKA (reference sequence).